Reported below is one TCR beta chain. Its antigen is currently not known. Base qualities are missing; no much larger clone stands one base away. This sample also contains other DNA sequences that code for the same CDR3. Germline trimming amounts to 4 bases on V and 6 bases on J, with 2 as the count of junction bases outside the gene matches. CDR1 and CDR2, looked up from the germline V gene, are SGHRS and YFSETQ. Including cysteine and phenylalanine, the CDR3 has 12 amino acids. Solely the CDR3 DNA is kept, with 36 bases framed from the first base. Synthetic TCR analog templates were spiked into each PCR to estimate absolute template abundance from read counts. The immunoSEQ assay used bias-controlled V and J gene primers to amplify TCRbeta CDR3 regions from genomic DNA. Sequencing of rearranged TCRbeta segments was performed at approximately 20X coverage. The published analysis was carried out like this. Clustering was used to correct sequencing errors, and CDR3s were annotated against IMGT so that V, D and J genes could be assigned. Out-of-frame and stop-codon sequences were excluded, and only productive TCRbeta rearrangements were used in downstream analyses. Clonality was calculated as one minus the Shannon entropy normalized by the log of the number of unique productive sequences. Clones differing between time points or between blood and tumor were identified by Fisher's exact test with Benjamini-Hochberg correction at adjusted p below 0.01. Imported from immuneACCESS, the table was reduced by TCRdb to in-frame sequences with V and J called. These copies leave out some clones; in studies compared against another copy, an unresolved V gene accounts for under half, and the cause of the remainder is not known. V, J and clone size derive from that table, while D and trimming were established from the DNA sequence. Within this sample are 70,000 to 95,000 clones, with around 84% of them counted one time only. The ten largest account for approximately 2.1% of the sample.

The sample's time point label, in plain terms: pretreatment peripheral blood. A cohort of approximately 31 patients with locally advanced or metastatic urothelial carcinoma, treated at Memorial Sloan Kettering on a trial protocol, was included. Peripheral blood mononuclear cells were collected pretreatment and during treatment, at between 1 and 8 total time points per patient. The Qiagen DNeasy Blood extraction kit was used to purify genomic DNA from total PBMCs and tumor samples. PBMCs were collected pretreatment and during treatment, and were isolated and stored as previously described. This sample was included in a study of PD-L1 blockade in urothelial cancer (dated by TCRdb to the late 2010s). Concerning the study at large: Therapy was started at some point between 2014 and 2016 for all patients, and atezolizumab 1,200 mg was administered intravenously every 3 weeks. About 90% of the roughly 29 patients were identified as males with urothelial cancer of bladder origin, and a prior smoking history was reported by 18 of 29 patients. An ECOG performance status of 0 or 1 was recorded for the patients, and 0 to 3 prior chemotherapy regimens had been received by the patients. Blood samples were analyzed at 3 weeks after treatment start (second dose) and at 6 weeks after treatment start. Blood samples gave median yields of around 150,000 T cells and some 80,000 unique TCRs, along with a median clonality of around 0.08. The study, an exploratory multi-omic analysis, examined somatic, immune and clinical correlates of response to PD-L1 blockade with atezolizumab in urothelial cancer. Pretreatment tumor samples, along with matched peripheral blood collected serially before and after atezolizumab treatment, underwent TCR sequencing. Durable clinical benefit was defined as progression-free survival longer than 6 months, and TCR features were also tested against progression-free and overall survival. In the same patients, whole exome sequencing and RNA sequencing of pretreatment tumors were performed in addition to TCR sequencing. Eight or nine patients reached durable clinical benefit, while 20 patients did not. Pretreatment blood TCR-seq was available for about 30 patients, at least one posttreatment blood collection was obtained for some 24 patients, and tumor TCR-seq was available for some 24 patients. Findings and caveats that apply to the study as a whole: Improved progression-free and overall survival was associated with having pretreatment peripheral blood TCR clonality below the median. At 3 weeks after the start of treatment, tumor-associated TCR clones in peripheral blood had expanded more in patients with durable benefit (n of about 21, p = 0.022). Because of the small sample size (n ≈ 27) and the many exploratory analyses performed, the results are intended to be regarded as hypothesis-generating.

In this chain, TRBV5-1 is recombined with TRBJ2-3; 7 bases in the middle match TRBD2. This TCR was sampled from a man aged 55 to 70 with urothelial cancer. This material consisted of PBMCs, taken around atezolizumab (anti-PD-L1) treatment. The nucleotide sequence is given as TGCGCCAGCAGCCCAGCGGGGGATACGCAGTATTTT. Its protein product is CASSPAGDTQYF.